These T cell receptor beta chains were read from a single sample in a study of beta chain features in type 1 diabetes. This table comes from immunoSEQ multiplex PCR, and its TCRdb copy is limited to in-frame clones, with some not included. The profile shows 360,000 or so clones, 20% of them singletons. The sample taken for sequencing was naive CD4+ T cells from blood. All receptors come from a woman between 18 and 29 years old in good health. Both conserved end residues are part of each CDR3. Fields, in order: J gene, V gene, D gene, clone size, CDR3 protein, CDR3 DNA. The D gene is left open where the match is weak. Size values are once, few and many counts, or a class for expanded clones, and some rows have none.

J gene: TRBJ1-5
V gene: TRBV6-4
D gene: TRBD1
clone size: few
CDR3 protein: CASSESVGDRVPQHF
CDR3 DNA: TGTGCCAGCAGTGAAAGCGTCGGGGACAGGGTGCCCCAGCATTTT

J gene: TRBJ2-1
V gene: TRBV7-9
D gene: -
clone size: -
CDR3 protein: CASSLAWTTNEQFF
CDR3 DNA: TGTGCCAGCAGCTTAGCTTGGACTACCAATGAGCAGTTCTTC

J gene: TRBJ1-1
V gene: TRBV6-6
D gene: -
clone size: few
CDR3 protein: CASSYSYGTEAFF
CDR3 DNA: TGTGCCAGCAGTTACTCCTACGGGACAGAAGCTTTCTTT

J gene: TRBJ2-7
V gene: TRBV4-1
D gene: TRBD2
clone size: -
CDR3 protein: CASSQVLAGVSLHEQYF
CDR3 DNA: TGCGCCAGCAGCCAAGTGTTAGCGGGAGTCTCATTGCACGAGCAGTACTTC

J gene: TRBJ1-1
V gene: TRBV30
D gene: -
clone size: -
CDR3 protein: CAWRWLRSRMNTEAFF
CDR3 DNA: TGTGCCTGGAGATGGTTAAGGTCGCGGATGAACACTGAAGCTTTCTTT

J gene: TRBJ2-3
V gene: TRBV5-4
D gene: TRBD2
clone size: -
CDR3 protein: CASSLGSGTSMDTQYF
CDR3 DNA: TGTGCCAGCAGCTTAGGTAGCGGGACTTCAATGGATACGCAGTATTTT

J gene: TRBJ2-2
V gene: TRBV9
D gene: -
clone size: -
CDR3 protein: CASSPGRTGELFF
CDR3 DNA: TGTGCCAGCAGTCCAGGCCGCACCGGGGAGCTGTTTTTT

J gene: TRBJ2-5
V gene: TRBV7-3
D gene: -
clone size: -
CDR3 protein: CASSTEPAAETQYF
CDR3 DNA: TGTGCCAGCAGCACTGAACCGGCAGCGGAGACCCAGTACTTC

J gene: TRBJ2-5
V gene: TRBV7-8
D gene: -
clone size: -
CDR3 protein: CASSSREGETQYF
CDR3 DNA: TGTGCCAGCAGTTCCAGGGAAGGCGAGACCCAGTACTTC

J gene: TRBJ1-4
V gene: TRBV7-9
D gene: TRBD1
clone size: few
CDR3 protein: CASSRGQGSNEKLFF
CDR3 DNA: TGTGCCAGCAGCCGGGGACAGGGCTCTAATGAAAAACTGTTTTTT

J gene: TRBJ1-2
V gene: TRBV5-1
D gene: TRBD1
clone size: -
CDR3 protein: CASSLGSAGQGYGYTF
CDR3 DNA: TGCGCCAGCAGCTTGGGCAGCGCGGGACAGGGATATGGCTACACCTTC

J gene: TRBJ2-5
V gene: TRBV4-2
D gene: -
clone size: -
CDR3 protein: CASSQEARETQYF
CDR3 DNA: TGTGCCAGCAGCCAAGAGGCGCGGGAGACCCAGTACTTC

J gene: TRBJ1-5
V gene: TRBV2
D gene: -
clone size: -
CDR3 protein: CASSVNEGWNNQPQHF
CDR3 DNA: TGTGCCAGCAGTGTTAACGAGGGATGGAATAATCAGCCCCAGCATTTT

J gene: TRBJ2-3
V gene: TRBV5-1
D gene: TRBD2
clone size: -
CDR3 protein: CASSSGTSGSTDTQYF
CDR3 DNA: TGCGCCAGCAGCTCCGGGACTAGCGGGAGCACAGATACGCAGTATTTT

J gene: TRBJ1-1
V gene: TRBV7-2
D gene: -
clone size: -
CDR3 protein: CASSKPGGLNTEAFF
CDR3 DNA: TGTGCCAGCAGCAAGCCGGGGGGGCTGAACACTGAAGCTTTCTTT

J gene: TRBJ2-2
V gene: TRBV29-1
D gene: TRBD1
clone size: few
CDR3 protein: CSVWDRLNTGELFF
CDR3 DNA: TGCAGCGTCTGGGACAGGCTGAACACCGGGGAGCTGTTTTTT

J gene: TRBJ1-4
V gene: TRBV5-4
D gene: -
clone size: few
CDR3 protein: CASSSGLKLNEKLFF
CDR3 DNA: TGTGCCAGCAGCTCCGGACTGAAGTTAAATGAAAAACTGTTTTTT

J gene: TRBJ2-7
V gene: TRBV6-1
D gene: TRBD2
clone size: few
CDR3 protein: CASSEGGGPPYEQYF
CDR3 DNA: TGTGCCAGCAGTGAAGGGGGAGGGCCCCCCTACGAGCAGTACTTC

J gene: TRBJ1-2
V gene: TRBV4-1
D gene: -
clone size: few
CDR3 protein: CASSHPLMGRGYGYTF
CDR3 DNA: TGCGCCAGCAGCCACCCTCTCATGGGCAGGGGTTATGGCTACACCTTC

J gene: TRBJ2-1
V gene: TRBV4-2
D gene: TRBD1
clone size: -
CDR3 protein: CASSHYGQGRNNEQFF
CDR3 DNA: TGTGCCAGCAGCCACTACGGACAGGGGCGAAACAATGAGCAGTTCTTC

J gene: TRBJ2-7
V gene: TRBV25-1
D gene: -
clone size: -
CDR3 protein: CASSEPRRGGYEQYF
CDR3 DNA: TGTGCCAGCAGTGAACCCCGGAGGGGCGGCTACGAGCAGTACTTC

J gene: TRBJ2-3
V gene: TRBV7-9
D gene: -
clone size: -
CDR3 protein: CASSRGDTQYF
CDR3 DNA: TGTGCCAGTAGTAGAGGGGATACGCAGTATTTT

J gene: TRBJ2-7
V gene: TRBV29-1
D gene: TRBD1
clone size: few
CDR3 protein: CSVELPTGSYEQYF
CDR3 DNA: TGCAGCGTTGAACTACCGACAGGGTCCTACGAGCAGTACTTC

J gene: TRBJ2-2
V gene: TRBV30
D gene: TRBD2
clone size: -
CDR3 protein: CAWRLAGAGELFF
CDR3 DNA: TGTGCCTGGAGGCTAGCGGGTGCCGGGGAGCTGTTTTTT

J gene: TRBJ1-3
V gene: TRBV7-8
D gene: TRBD1
clone size: -
CDR3 protein: CASSYFRETGRGNTIYF
CDR3 DNA: TGTGCCAGCAGCTACTTTAGGGAGACAGGGCGGGGAAACACCATATATTTT

J gene: TRBJ2-4
V gene: TRBV30
D gene: TRBD2
clone size: -
CDR3 protein: CAWSPGLAGLAKNIQYF
CDR3 DNA: TGTGCCTGGAGCCCCGGACTAGCGGGGCTAGCCAAAAACATTCAGTACTTC

J gene: TRBJ2-7
V gene: TRBV9
D gene: TRBD1
clone size: -
CDR3 protein: CASSVRDRSYEQYF
CDR3 DNA: TGTGCCAGCAGCGTCCGGGACAGGAGTTACGAGCAGTACTTC

J gene: TRBJ2-3
V gene: TRBV25-1
D gene: TRBD1
clone size: -
CDR3 protein: CASSMGTADTQYF
CDR3 DNA: TGTGCCAGCAGCATGGGGACAGCAGATACGCAGTATTTT

J gene: TRBJ2-1
V gene: TRBV27
D gene: TRBD2
clone size: few
CDR3 protein: CASSFLTSLSNEQFF
CDR3 DNA: TGTGCCAGCAGTTTTTTGACTAGCTTGAGCAATGAGCAGTTCTTC

J gene: TRBJ2-1
V gene: TRBV4-2
D gene: TRBD2
clone size: -
CDR3 protein: CASSQETSGSYEQFF
CDR3 DNA: TGTGCCAGCAGCCAAGAGACTAGCGGGAGTTATGAGCAGTTCTTC

J gene: TRBJ2-2
V gene: TRBV11-2
D gene: -
clone size: few
CDR3 protein: CASSSTGFTGELFF
CDR3 DNA: TGTGCCAGCAGCTCCACAGGGTTCACCGGGGAGCTGTTTTTT

J gene: TRBJ1-5
V gene: TRBV5-6
D gene: -
clone size: -
CDR3 protein: CASSLAGRYSNQPQHF
CDR3 DNA: TGTGCCAGCAGCTTGGCAGGAAGGTATAGCAATCAGCCCCAGCATTTT

J gene: TRBJ2-7
V gene: TRBV19
D gene: TRBD2
clone size: -
CDR3 protein: CASSSAWRGSYEQYF
CDR3 DNA: TGTGCCAGTAGTTCCGCGTGGCGGGGGTCCTACGAGCAGTACTTC

J gene: TRBJ2-7
V gene: TRBV4-2
D gene: TRBD1
clone size: few
CDR3 protein: CASSQAPSSTGEREQYF
CDR3 DNA: TGTGCCAGCAGCCAAGCCCCCTCGTCGACAGGGGAGCGGGAGCAGTACTTC

J gene: TRBJ1-1
V gene: TRBV29-1
D gene: -
clone size: -
CDR3 protein: CSASGVENLHTEAFF
CDR3 DNA: TGCAGCGCCTCAGGTGTCGAAAACCTTCACACTGAAGCTTTCTTT

J gene: TRBJ2-3
V gene: TRBV25-1
D gene: -
clone size: -
CDR3 protein: CASSAQIADTQYF
CDR3 DNA: TGTGCCAGCAGTGCTCAAATTGCGGATACGCAGTATTTT

J gene: TRBJ2-2
V gene: TRBV6-6
D gene: -
clone size: -
CDR3 protein: CASRDSPGELFF
CDR3 DNA: TGTGCCAGCAGGGACTCCCCCGGGGAGCTGTTTTTT

J gene: TRBJ2-3
V gene: TRBV5-1
D gene: -
clone size: few
CDR3 protein: CASSPYSRSGRTDTQYF
CDR3 DNA: TGCGCCAGCAGCCCCTATTCCCGGAGCGGACGCACAGATACGCAGTATTTT

J gene: TRBJ2-2
V gene: TRBV9
D gene: -
clone size: -
CDR3 protein: CASSVGGKGGELFF
CDR3 DNA: TGTGCCAGCAGCGTAGGCGGGAAGGGCGGGGAGCTGTTTTTT

J gene: TRBJ1-1
V gene: TRBV6-5
D gene: TRBD1
clone size: once
CDR3 protein: CASSGGDRVNTEAFF
CDR3 DNA: TGTGCCAGCAGTGGCGGGGACAGGGTGAACACTGAAGCTTTCTTT

J gene: TRBJ2-3
V gene: TRBV30
D gene: TRBD2
clone size: -
CDR3 protein: CAWGTSETQYF
CDR3 DNA: TGTGCCTGGGGTACTAGCGAAACGCAGTATTTT

J gene: TRBJ2-5
V gene: TRBV5-1
D gene: -
clone size: few
CDR3 protein: CASSLGSIGGLQETQYF
CDR3 DNA: TGCGCCAGCAGCTTGGGTTCGATCGGAGGTCTCCAAGAGACCCAGTACTTC

J gene: TRBJ2-1
V gene: TRBV4-2
D gene: -
clone size: few
CDR3 protein: CASSQETGTSSSYNEQFF
CDR3 DNA: TGTGCCAGCAGCCAAGAGACCGGGACTTCCAGCTCCTACAATGAGCAGTTCTTC

J gene: TRBJ2-7
V gene: TRBV5-1
D gene: -
clone size: few
CDR3 protein: CASSLERREDEQYF
CDR3 DNA: TGCGCCAGCAGCTTGGAAAGGAGGGAAGACGAGCAGTACTTC

J gene: TRBJ2-1
V gene: TRBV11-2
D gene: TRBD2
clone size: few
CDR3 protein: CASSLDGVSGPYNEQFF
CDR3 DNA: TGTGCCAGCAGCTTAGATGGGGTTAGCGGGCCCTACAATGAGCAGTTCTTC

J gene: TRBJ1-2
V gene: TRBV7-2
D gene: TRBD1
clone size: -
CDR3 protein: CASSFRQGYGYTF
CDR3 DNA: TGTGCCAGCAGCTTCCGACAGGGCTATGGCTACACCTTC

J gene: TRBJ2-5
V gene: TRBV7-2
D gene: -
clone size: few
CDR3 protein: CASSAGRAQETQYF
CDR3 DNA: TGTGCCAGCAGCGCGGGACGGGCTCAAGAGACCCAGTACTTC

J gene: TRBJ1-4
V gene: TRBV5-1
D gene: -
clone size: -
CDR3 protein: CASSPDLDSRGREKLFF
CDR3 DNA: TGCGCCAGCAGCCCGGATTTAGACAGTCGTGGTAGGGAAAAACTGTTTTTT

J gene: TRBJ2-1
V gene: TRBV7-2
D gene: TRBD1
clone size: few
CDR3 protein: CASSRDRASNEQFF
CDR3 DNA: TGTGCCAGCAGCAGGGACAGGGCGTCCAATGAGCAGTTCTTC

J gene: TRBJ1-2
V gene: TRBV5-1
D gene: TRBD1
clone size: few
CDR3 protein: CASSLQGDYGYTF
CDR3 DNA: TGCGCCAGCAGCTTGCAGGGGGACTATGGCTACACCTTC

J gene: TRBJ2-5
V gene: TRBV18
D gene: -
clone size: -
CDR3 protein: CASSPRAETQYF
CDR3 DNA: TGTGCCAGCTCACCGAGGGCGGAGACCCAGTACTTC

J gene: TRBJ2-4
V gene: TRBV30
D gene: -
clone size: -
CDR3 protein: CAWSVGGHNIQYF
CDR3 DNA: TGTGCCTGGAGTGTCGGGGGGCATAACATTCAGTACTTC

J gene: TRBJ2-1
V gene: TRBV4-3
D gene: TRBD1
clone size: -
CDR3 protein: CASSQYTGAWASNEQFF
CDR3 DNA: TGCGCCAGCAGCCAGTACACAGGGGCCTGGGCTAGCAATGAGCAGTTCTTC

J gene: TRBJ1-5
V gene: TRBV5-1
D gene: -
clone size: -
CDR3 protein: CASSAEGASNQPQHF
CDR3 DNA: TGCGCCAGCAGCGCAGAAGGGGCTAGCAATCAGCCCCAGCATTTT

J gene: TRBJ2-1
V gene: TRBV6-5
D gene: TRBD2
clone size: -
CDR3 protein: CASRSVGGEQFF
CDR3 DNA: TGTGCCAGCCGCTCCGTCGGGGGGGAACAGTTCTTC

J gene: TRBJ2-2
V gene: TRBV25-1
D gene: -
clone size: -
CDR3 protein: CASIAENTGELFF
CDR3 DNA: TGTGCCAGCATTGCGGAGAACACCGGGGAGCTGTTTTTT

J gene: TRBJ1-5
V gene: TRBV6-1
D gene: -
clone size: -
CDR3 protein: CASSERGIVNQPQHF
CDR3 DNA: TGTGCCAGCAGTGAACGAGGGATTGTGAATCAGCCCCAGCATTTT

J gene: TRBJ2-3
V gene: TRBV7-9
D gene: TRBD1
clone size: -
CDR3 protein: CASSLRTGGTDTQYF
CDR3 DNA: TGTGCCAGCAGCTTACGGACAGGGGGCACAGATACGCAGTATTTT

J gene: TRBJ1-2
V gene: TRBV23-1
D gene: TRBD1
clone size: few
CDR3 protein: CASSRRSDRGRALTF
CDR3 DNA: TGCGCCAGCAGTCGCCGCTCGGACAGGGGGCGAGCACTTACCTTC